The 14 T cell receptor beta chains below were found in one sample sequenced in a study of shared clonotypes between healthy human individuals. Here immunoSEQ multiplex PCR was the method, and the copy in TCRdb shows in-frame clones only, minus some. The profile shows under 350,000 clones, roughly 84% of them singletons. Sequenced sample: memory CD8+ T cells sorted from blood. Subset specified: CD45RO+ cells pooled with CCR7-negative TemRA cells. The receptors were sampled from a man between 18 and 35 years old in good health.

V usage is TRBV10-3 and J usage is TRBJ2-2, with 7 nucleotides matching TRBD1. CDR1 ENHRY and CDR2 SYGVKD come from the germline V gene. Trimming cost V 1 base and J 7 bases; bases outside gene matches: 15. The CDR3 spans 18 residues. CDR3 nucleotide sequence: TGTGCCATCAGTGAGTTCTGGCAGGGGGAGCCTTCGATCGGGGAGCTGTTTTTT. Protein sequence: CAISEFWQGEPSIGELFF.

This chain links TRBV12-5 with TRBJ2-2, with D maybe TRBD1 (6 bases). Trimming removed 3 bases from V and 0 bases from J, with 17 bases in between. CDR1 is LGHNT and CDR2 is FRNRAP in the germline V gene. The CDR3 sequence is 18 residues long. The CDR3 loop reads CASGLNRVRFANTGELFF. The CDR3 DNA follows: TGTGCTAGTGGTTTAAACAGGGTAAGGTTCGCGAACACCGGGGAGCTGTTTTTT. Full variable domain (missing parts from reference TRBV12-5 and TRBJ2-2): DARVTQTPRHKVTEMGQEVTMRCQPILGHNTVFWYRQTMMQGLELLAYFRNRAPLDDSGMPKDRFSAEMPDATLATLKIQPSEPRDSAVYFCASGLNRVRFANTGELFFGEGSRLTVL.

The chain has TRBV2 and TRBJ2-7, with D perhaps TRBD1 or TRBD2 (6 bases each). V was clipped by 10 bases and J by 4 bases, with 20 bases between them. Looked up from germline, CDR1 is SNHLY and CDR2 is FYNNEI. This CDR3 has 14 residues. Here the CDR3 DNA reads TGTGCCACACAGAGGGGGACTGAGGCTTACGAGCAGTACTTC. It encodes CATQRGTEAYEQYF. Drawing the rest from reference TRBV2 and TRBJ2-7, the complete variable domain is EPEVTQTPSHQVTQMGQEVILRCVPISNHLYFYWYRQILGQKVEFLVSFYNNEISEKSEIFDDQFSVERPDGSNFTLKIRSTKLEDSAMYFCATQRGTEAYEQYFGPGTRLTVT.

This clone was detected only once. V and J are TRBV27 and TRBJ2-5; TRBD2 matches 7 bases. Trimming removed 4 bases from V and 5 bases from J; junction bases left unmatched: 28. From germline, CDR1 is MNHEY and CDR2 SMNVEV (reference sequence). CDR3 size: 21 residues. The CDR3 region has the DNA TGTGCCAGCAGTTATAGGATGGGCAGGCGGGAATTCGGGACTAAGTGGGAGACCCAGTACTTC. Translation: CASSYRMGRREFGTKWETQYF.

This chain joins TRBV27 and TRBJ1-6; 8 bases line up with TRBD1. The CDR3 loop spans 16 amino acids. Germline-derived CDR1 and CDR2 are MNHEY and SMNVEV (reference sequence). Trimming took 6 bases from V and 8 from J; bases not matched to a gene: 12. The CDR3 nucleotides are TGTGCCAGCAGAGAAGAATCGGACAGGGAGGATTCACCCCTCCACTTT. Translated: CASREESDREDSPLHF.

This chain connects TRBV6-5 to TRBJ2-2; TRBD2 might be the D (6 bases). The CDR3 has 14 residues. Germline V gene data show CDR1 as MNHEY and CDR2 as SVGAGI. The V end lost 6 bases, the J end lost 5 bases, and 13 bases lay between the germline ends. The CDR3 reads CASSGTAGTGELFF. The CDR3 DNA sequence: TGTGCCAGCAGCGGGACCGCGGGGACCGGGGAGCTGTTTTTT.

The chain has TRBV6-1 and TRBJ1-1; D not certain. CDR1 is MNHNS and CDR2 is SASEGT in the germline V gene. V was pared by 6 bases and J by 0 bases, with 8 bases between. The CDR3 runs 13 residues. CDR3 protein: CASSPWVNTEAFF. The CDR3 DNA follows: TGTGCCAGCAGCCCCTGGGTGAACACTGAAGCTTTCTTT.

This clone is medium-sized. This chain links TRBV2 with TRBJ2-2; D remains unclear. Trimming shortened V by 2 bases and J by 0 bases, and 16 bases separated the two germline ends. From germline, CDR1 is SNHLY and CDR2 FYNNEI. The CDR3 consists of 18 residues. The CDR3 is CASSEIGVGSTNTGELFF. CDR3 DNA: TGTGCCAGCAGTGAAATTGGAGTGGGGTCAACGAACACCGGGGAGCTGTTTTTT.

The V and J genes are TRBV7-6 and TRBJ2-1, with TRBD2 identical over 8 bases. The J segment lost 6 bases and the V segment lost 5 bases, leaving 3 bases of the junction unmatched. The CDR3 consists of 13 residues. From germline, CDR1 is SGHVS and CDR2 FNYEAQ. Here the CDR3 DNA reads TGTGCCAGCAGCCCCGGGGGGGCCAATGAGCAGTTCTTC. It specifies CASSPGGANEQFF. The variable domain in full, with the rest retrieved from reference TRBV7-6 and TRBJ2-1, is GAGVSQSPRYKVTKRGQDVALRCDPISGHVSLYWYRQALGQGPEFLTYFNYEAQQDKSGLPNDRFSAERPEGSISTLTIQRTEQRDSAMYRCASSPGGANEQFFGPGTRLTVL.

J is TRBJ1-4 and V is TRBV7-8; no clear D. This CDR3 region has 14 residues. CDR1 is SGHVS and CDR2 is FQNEAQ in the germline V gene. The ends were cut back, 3 bases at V and 5 bases at J, with 10 bases in the middle. The CDR3 loop reads CASSLLAGNEKLFF. As DNA, the CDR3 is TGTGCCAGCAGCTTGCTAGCGGGAAATGAAAAACTGTTTTTT.

This sequence joins TRBV11-2 and TRBJ2-3; 8 nucleotides align to TRBD2. This CDR3 region has 17 residues. V lost 0 bases, J lost 4 bases, and 9 bases stayed unmatched. CDR1 and CDR2 (germline): SGHAT, FQNNGV. DNA of the CDR3: TGTGCCAGCAGCTTAGAAGTGGGACTAGTTATCCCAGATACGCAGTATTTT. Its protein is CASSLEVGLVIPDTQYF.

The CDR3 coding sequence is TGTGCCAGCGTATTGGCGGGACAGGGGGAGCAGTACTTC. It yields the protein CASVLAGQGEQYF. This chain joins TRBV7-9 and TRBJ2-7; 10 positions agree with TRBD1. In germline, CDR1 is SEHNR, CDR2 FQNEAQ (reference sequence). J lost 7 bases, V lost 8 bases, and 8 bases had no gene match. The length of the CDR3 is 13 residues.

The rearrangement uses TRBV6-4 and TRBJ2-7; D gene uncertain. Germline V gene lookup returns CDR1 MRHNA and CDR2 SNTAGT. With 3 bases removed from V and 4 bases from J, the gap between germline ends came to 10 bases. The CDR3 covers 13 residues. The CDR3 region is CASSEHSGYEQYF. The CDR3 DNA reads TGTGCCAGCAGTGAACATTCAGGATACGAGCAGTACTTC.

Details on this clone: Other DNA sequences in the same sample also yield this CDR3. The chain has TRBV6-5 and TRBJ1-2; D is unresolved. The CDR3 is 12 residues long. Germline CDR1 is MNHEY and CDR2 is SVGAGI. V was shortened by 0 bases and J by 5 bases, with 4 bases between the two germline ends. Here the CDR3 reads CASSYSGYGYTF. The CDR3, as DNA: TGTGCCAGCAGTTACTCAGGTTATGGCTACACCTTC.